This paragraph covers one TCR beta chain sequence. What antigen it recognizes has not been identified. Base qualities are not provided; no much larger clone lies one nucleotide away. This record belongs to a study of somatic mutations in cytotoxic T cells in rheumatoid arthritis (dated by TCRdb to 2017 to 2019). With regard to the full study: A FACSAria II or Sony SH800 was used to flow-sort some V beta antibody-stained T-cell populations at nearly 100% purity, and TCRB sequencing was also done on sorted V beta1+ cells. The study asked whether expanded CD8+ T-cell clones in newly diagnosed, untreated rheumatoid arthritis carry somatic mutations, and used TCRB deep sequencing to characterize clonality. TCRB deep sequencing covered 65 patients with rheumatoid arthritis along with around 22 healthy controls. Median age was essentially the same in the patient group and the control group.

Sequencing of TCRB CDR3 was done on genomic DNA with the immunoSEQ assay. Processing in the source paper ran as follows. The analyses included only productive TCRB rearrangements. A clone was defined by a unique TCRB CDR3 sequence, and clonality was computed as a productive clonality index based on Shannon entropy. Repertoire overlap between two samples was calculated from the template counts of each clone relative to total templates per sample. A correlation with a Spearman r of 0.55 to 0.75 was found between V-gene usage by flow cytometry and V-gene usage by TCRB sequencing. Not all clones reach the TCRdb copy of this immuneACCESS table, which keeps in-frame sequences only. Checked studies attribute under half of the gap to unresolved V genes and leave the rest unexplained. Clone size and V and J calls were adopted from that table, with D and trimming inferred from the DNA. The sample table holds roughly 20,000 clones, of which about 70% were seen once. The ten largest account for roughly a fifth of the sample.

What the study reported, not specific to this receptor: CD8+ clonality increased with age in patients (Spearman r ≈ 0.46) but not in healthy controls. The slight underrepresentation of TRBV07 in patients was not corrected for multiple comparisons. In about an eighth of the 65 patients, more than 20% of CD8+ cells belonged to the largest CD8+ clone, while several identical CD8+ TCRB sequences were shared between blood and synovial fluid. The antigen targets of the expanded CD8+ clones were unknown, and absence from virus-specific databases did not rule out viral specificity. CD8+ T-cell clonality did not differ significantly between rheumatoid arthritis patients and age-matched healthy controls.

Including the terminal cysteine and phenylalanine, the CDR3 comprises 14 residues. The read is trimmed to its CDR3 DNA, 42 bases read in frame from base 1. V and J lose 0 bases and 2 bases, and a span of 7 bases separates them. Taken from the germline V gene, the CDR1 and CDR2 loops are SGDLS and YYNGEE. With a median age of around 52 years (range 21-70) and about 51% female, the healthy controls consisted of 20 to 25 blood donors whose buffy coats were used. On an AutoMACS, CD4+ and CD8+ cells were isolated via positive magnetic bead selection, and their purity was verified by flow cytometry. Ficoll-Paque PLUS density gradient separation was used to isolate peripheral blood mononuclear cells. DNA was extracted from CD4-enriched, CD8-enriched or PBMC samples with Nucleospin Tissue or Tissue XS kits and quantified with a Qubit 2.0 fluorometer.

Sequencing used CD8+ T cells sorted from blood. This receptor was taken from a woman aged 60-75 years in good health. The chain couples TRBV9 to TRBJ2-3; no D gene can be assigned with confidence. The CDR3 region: CASSVEDFTDTQYF. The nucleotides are TGTGCCAGCAGCGTAGAAGACTTCACAGATACGCAGTATTTT. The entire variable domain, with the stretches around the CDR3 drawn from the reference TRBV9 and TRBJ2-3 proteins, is DSGVTQTPKHLITATGQRVTLRCSPRSGDLSVYWYQQSLDQGLQFLIQYYNGEERAKGNILERFSAQQFPDLHSELNLSSLELGDSALYFCASSVEDFTDTQYFGPGTRLTVL.